This T cell receptor (beta chain) is drawn from a study of T cell repertoires in cytomegalovirus infection. Study-wide context: Shared public TCR beta signatures pointed to both CMV infection and a matching HLA type.

TCRdb re-called the reads through MiXCR, storing one row per CDR3 protein. Among 630,000 or so distinct CDR3 sequences listed, roughly a quarter were seen once. Sequencing used CD8+ T cells from PBMCs. This clonotype was obtained from a human donor in good health (CMV status not recorded). Some clones in this sample may be carry-over from other donors' samples.

CDR3 loop: CASSPHTGEQYV. CDR3 sequence (DNA): TGTGCCAGCAGTCCTCATACGGGGGAGCAGTACGTC. This sequence joins TRBV6-8 and TRBJ2-7; the D gene is possibly TRBD2 (5 bases). Looked up from germline, CDR1 is MNHGY and CDR2 is SAAAGT. The CDR3 is 12 residues long. Trimming pared 5 bases from V and 7 bases from J, leaving 12 bases between.